This TCR beta chain was found in a study of blood T cell repertoires in COVID-19. Whole-study context: The study drew acute and convalescent COVID-19 samples from the United States, Italy and Spain. T cells, B-cell-depleted T cells, or PBMCs provided the cDNA or gDNA that served as material.

Authors' methods: By means of reference gene primer amplification, nucleated cell counts were estimated. Generated by immunoSEQ multiplex PCR, the TCRdb table keeps only in-frame clones and is missing some. Clone size and the V and J calls come from that table; the DNA yielded D and trimming. The repertoire holds 64,000 or so clones, around 90% seen once, with 1.5% to 2% in the top ten. The CDR3 spans 14 residues. Trimming at V came to 4 bases and at J to 5 bases, leaving 5 bases not matched to a gene. CDR1 and CDR2 (germline): MNHEY, SMNVEV (reference sequence). The specimen sequenced was peripheral blood. The rearrangement links TRBV27 to TRBJ2-7; 10 bases are shared with TRBD1. This sequence was found in a human donor in a cohort sampled during active COVID-19. The CDR3 loop is CASSWTGGTNEQYF. CDR3 DNA: TGTGCCAGCAGTTGGACAGGGGGGACCAACGAGCAGTACTTC.